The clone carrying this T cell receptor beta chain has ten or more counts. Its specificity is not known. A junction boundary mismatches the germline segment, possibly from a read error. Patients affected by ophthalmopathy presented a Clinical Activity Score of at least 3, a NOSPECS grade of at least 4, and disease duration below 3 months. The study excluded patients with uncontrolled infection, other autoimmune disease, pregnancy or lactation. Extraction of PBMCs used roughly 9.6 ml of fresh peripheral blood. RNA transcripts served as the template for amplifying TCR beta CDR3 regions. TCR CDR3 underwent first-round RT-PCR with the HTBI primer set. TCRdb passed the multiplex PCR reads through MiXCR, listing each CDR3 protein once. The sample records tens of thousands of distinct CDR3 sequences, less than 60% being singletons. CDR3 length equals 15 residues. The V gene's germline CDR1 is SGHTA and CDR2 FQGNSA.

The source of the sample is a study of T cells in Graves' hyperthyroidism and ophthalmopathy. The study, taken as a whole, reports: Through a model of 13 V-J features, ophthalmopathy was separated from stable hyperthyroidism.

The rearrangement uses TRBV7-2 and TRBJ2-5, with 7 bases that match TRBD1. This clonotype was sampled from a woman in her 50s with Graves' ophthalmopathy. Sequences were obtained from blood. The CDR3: CASSLAEGAWETQCF. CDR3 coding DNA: TGTGCCAGCAGCTTAGCAGAGGGGGCGTGGGAGACCCAGTGCTTC.